The sequence of this TCR beta chain was determined in a study of T cells in Graves' hyperthyroidism and ophthalmopathy. Across the whole study: Blood from the periphery was taken at initial diagnosis, before any treatment.

The CDR3 runs to 14 residues. With 4 bases removed from V and 4 bases from J, the gap between germline ends came to 13 bases. From RNA transcripts, TCR beta CDR3 regions were amplified. The HTBI set primed first-round TCR CDR3 RT-PCR. TCRdb recomputed calls from the multiplex PCR reads with MiXCR, one row per CDR3 protein. The table lists approximately 430,000 distinct CDR3 sequences, approximately 15% of them singletons. Study-wide results and caveats: A model of 13 V-J pairs discriminated ophthalmopathy from stable hyperthyroidism.

There are many counts of this clonotype. The antigen remains undetermined. The chain employs TRBV12-3 or TRBV12-4 and TRBJ2-5; D is perhaps TRBD2 (6 bases). Sequenced material: blood. The source is a woman aged 18 to 35 with Graves' hyperthyroidism. DNA of the CDR3: TGTGCCAGCAGTTGGGGGTTGGAGGGAGAGACCCAGTACTTC. Its protein product is CASSWGLEGETQYF.